This T cell receptor (beta chain) was sequenced for a study of blood T cells in healthy people across ages. About the research overall: Per every two T cells, about one barcoded beta molecule was captured by template switching.

CDR3 size: 15 residues. Germline V lookup: CDR1 SGHTA, CDR2 FQGNSA. A sample-barcoded 5' primer and a J-beta primer mix were used in a second PCR of roughly 7 to 11 cycles. Per-sample output comprised a minimum of 2.5 million paired-end reads containing CDR3. Via MiXCR, TCRdb re-called the 5' RACE reads, giving one row per CDR3 protein. The data show hundreds of thousands of distinct CDR3 sequences, roughly 53% seen once. In the case of this clonotype: Antigen: not known. At one boundary the junction diverges from the germline segment, which might be a read error.

Study results and caveats: Unsorted PBMCs blocked a conclusive comparison of naive and antigen-experienced cells.

This chain links TRBV7-2 with TRBJ2-4; TRBD2 matches 7 bases. The material sequenced was blood. The TCR comes from a man aged 55-75 years in good health. CDR3 in amino acids: CASSLEPRGSNEQNF. As DNA, the CDR3 is TGTGCCAGCAGCTTAGAACCGCGGGGGAGCAACGAGCAGAACTTC.